At least ten counts were recorded for the clone carrying this T cell receptor beta chain. Its antigen is not identified. TCRdb re-called clones from the PCR reads using MiXCR. The sample includes tens of thousands of clones, 14% to 15% of them seen just once. The data originate from a study of metastatic and nonmetastatic thyroid tumors. Study at large: Repertoire data that came from the blood and tumor or nodule tissue of malignant and benign thyroid patients were compared.

The V and J ends lost 2 bases and 4 bases respectively, with 11 bases between them. The germline CDR1 and CDR2 sequences are MNHEY and SVGAGI. This CDR3 is built from 14 residues. Overall study findings and caveats: Within blood and tumor, benign nodules reportedly had significantly lower TCR beta diversity than malignant thyroid tumors did.

Treatment of any kind had been given to no patient before thyroid surgery. The chain employs TRBV6-5 and TRBJ1-1; tentative D call: TRBD1 (5 bases). The sequencing input was blood. The source is a female donor with papillary thyroid cancer or a benign thyroid nodule (not recorded which). Some clones in this sample may be carry-over from other donors' samples. The CDR3 sequence is CASSYPGGTTEAFF. CDR3 bases: TGTGCCAGCAGTTACCCCGGTGGGACCACTGAAGCTTTCTTT.